This T cell receptor (beta chain) was obtained from a study of identical twins. Overall study results and limits: Surplus twin overlap in beta out-of-frame sequences was less pronounced.

This clonotype was counted ten times or more. Its antigen is unidentified. A universal primer site arose from template switching, and cDNA bore unique molecular identifiers. TCRdb re-called the 5' RACE reads through MiXCR, storing one row per CDR3 protein. There are around 960,000 distinct CDR3 sequences in the sample; about 12% occur only once, and under 2% lies in the top ten. This sample also belongs to another study, concerning yellow fever vaccine responses in identical twins.

This TCR came from a woman aged 18 to 35 in good health. Sequenced sample: PBMCs.

The CDR3 nucleotides are TGTGCCATCAGTGACGGAGGCTTAGGTGAGCAGTTCTTC. Translating gives CAISDGGLGEQFF. The chain employs TRBV10-3 and TRBJ2-1, with D possibly TRBD2 on 5 matching bases. Trimming shortened V by 3 bases and J by 9 bases, and 12 bases separated the two germline ends. Germline lookup yields CDR1 ENHRY and CDR2 SYGVKD. This CDR3 has 13 residues.